This TCR beta chain was sequenced during a study of technical replicates of blood from a handful of donors (dated by TCRdb to about 2017). The method was the immunoSEQ multiplex PCR assay. In TCRdb, the immuneACCESS table is reduced to in-frame sequences with V and J assigned. These tables do not hold every clone; where another copy was compared, an unresolved V gene accounts for under half, and the others remain unexplained. The sample yields 70,000 to 85,000 clones; roughly nine tenths were counted once. The ten largest account for about 0.26% of the sample. This clone was detected only once. Its cognate antigen has yet to be identified. Base quality data are lacking; no much larger clone is found one base away. The sample taken for sequencing was T cells isolated from PBMCs. The receptor was isolated from a human donor in good health.

The CDR3 here reads CASSLTRAGTYNEQFF. The base sequence is TGTGCCAGCAGCTTAACGCGTGCGGGGACCTACAATGAGCAGTTCTTC. The rearranged chain carries TRBV7-9 and TRBJ2-1, with a weak D call of TRBD2 (6 bases match). The CDR3 covers 16 residues, taking in both the cysteine and the phenylalanine. Only the CDR3 part of the read is kept: 48 bases, read in frame from the first base. Deletion took 2 bases off V and 2 bases off J, with a span of 13 bases between the germline ends. In the germline V gene (reference sequence), CDR1 corresponds to SEHNR and CDR2 to FQNEAQ.